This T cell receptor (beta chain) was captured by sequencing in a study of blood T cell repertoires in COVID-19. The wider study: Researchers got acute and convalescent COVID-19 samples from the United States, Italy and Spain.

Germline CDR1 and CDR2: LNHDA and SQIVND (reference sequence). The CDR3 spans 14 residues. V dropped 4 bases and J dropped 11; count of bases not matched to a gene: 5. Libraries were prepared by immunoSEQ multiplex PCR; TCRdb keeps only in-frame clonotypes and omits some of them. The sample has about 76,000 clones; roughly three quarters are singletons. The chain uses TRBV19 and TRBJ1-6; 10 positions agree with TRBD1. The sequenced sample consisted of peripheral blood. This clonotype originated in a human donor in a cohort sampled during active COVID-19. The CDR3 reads CASSNRDRGTPLHF. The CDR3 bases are TGTGCCAGTAGTAACCGGGACAGGGGAACACCCCTCCACTTT.